This T cell receptor (beta chain) is from a study of T cell responses to AZD1222 COVID-19 vaccine. Study in general: Doses given second, at about 4 or about 12 weeks, were pooled.

Study-level points and caveats: Females outnumbered males among donors, who were mostly white British; clonal diversity was possibly underestimated. Repertoires were sampled only after the peak T cell response. Nearly half of spike-specific TCRs reportedly target unmutated variant regions.

Generated by immunoSEQ multiplex PCR, the TCRdb table keeps only in-frame clones and is missing some. The sample yields about 140,000 clones, 92% seen once. On this clone: What it recognizes is unknown.

The V gene lost 6 bases and the J gene lost 6 bases, with 14 bases spanning the gap. The CDR3 loop spans 14 amino acids. Germline V gene lookup returns CDR1 SEHNR and CDR2 FQNEAQ (reference sequence). This chain uses TRBV7-9 with TRBJ2-2; possibly TRBD1 for D (6 bases). Source: peripheral blood, taken on day 0 of AZD1222 vaccination. The TCR comes from an adult in good health. The CDR3 coding sequence is TGTGCCAGCAGTGCCGGGACATTCCCCGGGGAGCTGTTTTTT. This sequence encodes CASSAGTFPGELFF.